The clone carrying this T cell receptor (beta chain) was observed a few times. Its cognate antigen is unknown. This record belongs to a study of T cell repertoires in cytomegalovirus infection. Study-level information: Used in the study were CMV epitopes, some recently identified and HLA-C-restricted, others well-studied and HLA-B-restricted. Public TCR beta signatures marked donors with CMV infection and the matching HLA.

V dropped 7 bases and J dropped 3 bases, with 16 bases sitting between them. The CDR3 extends over 14 amino acids. From germline, CDR1 is MNHEY and CDR2 SVGEGT. TCRdb independently ran MiXCR on the reads; one entry per CDR3 protein. The sample gives 640,000 or so distinct CDR3 sequences, around 31% of which show up once; roughly 20% is in the top ten. Notes on the study in general: Cumulative public TCR beta family frequency identified CMV carriers with the relevant HLA. Within the response measured ex vivo, HLA-C-restricted CMV-specific TCR beta clonotypes were dominant.

The material sequenced was cultured PBMCs, taken from culture after CMV antigen stimulation. The rearrangement uses TRBV6-2 or TRBV6-3 and TRBJ2-7; no firm D call. The origin of this receptor is a human donor in good health (CMV status not recorded). Some clones in this sample may be carry-over from other donors' samples. CDR3 region: CASIKDTAVYEQYF. CDR3 nucleotides: TGTGCCAGCATAAAAGACACGGCGGTCTACGAGCAGTACTTC.